These T cell receptor beta chains were read from a single sample in a study of metastatic and nonmetastatic thyroid tumors. TCRdb re-clonotyped the PCR reads via MiXCR. The sample carries about 70,000 clones, around 20% recorded once. The material sequenced was blood. Receptors originate from a female donor with papillary thyroid cancer or a benign thyroid nodule (not recorded which). Some clones in this sample may be carry-over from other donors' samples. The CDR3 runs from the conserved cysteine through the conserved F or W. D genes are given only for firm matches. Clone size, where shown, is once, few, many, or a class for clones that have expanded.

d_call	j_call	v_call	clone_size	cdr3_nt	cdr3_aa
TRBD2	TRBJ2-3	TRBV7-9	many	TGTGCCAGCAGCTCATTAGCGGGTTTTAGCACAGATACGCAGTATTTT	CASSSLAGFSTDTQYF
TRBD2	TRBJ2-1	TRBV12-3/TRBV12-4	few	TGTGCCAGCAGGGAACGGGGGGTTGAGCAGTTCTTC	CASRERGVEQFF
.	TRBJ2-7	TRBV28	many	TGTGCCAGCAGCGAACAGGGAAACTACGAGCAGTACTTC	CASSEQGNYEQYF
.	TRBJ1-1	TRBV28	many	TGTGCCAGCAGTCCCATGACCGGGACGCTCGAAGCTTTCTTT	CASSPMTGTLEAFF
.	TRBJ1-1	TRBV29-1	many	TGCAGCGCCAGCCCCGGCCGGGGCACTGAAGCTTTCTTT	CSASPGRGTEAFF
TRBD1	TRBJ1-1	TRBV27	many	TGTGCCAGCTCCCGGACAGGGACGCCCATGAACACTGAAGCTTTCTTT	CASSRTGTPMNTEAFF
.	TRBJ1-1	TRBV6-1	.	TGTGCCAGCAGTGAAGGGGGGCGGTATACTGAAGCTTTCTTT	CASSEGGRYTEAFF
.	TRBJ1-2	TRBV6-5	many	TGTGCCAGCAGTTACAGGTCCGGACGGGTACACTATGGCTACACCTTC	CASSYRSGRVHYGYTF
.	TRBJ2-7	TRBV20-1	many	TGCAGTGCTAGAGAGGCGGCCTCCTACGAGCAGTACTTC	CSAREAASYEQYF
.	TRBJ1-5	TRBV24-1	many	TGTGCCAACGAGGGGCTCGGGACAAATCAGCCCCAGCATTTT	CANEGLGTNQPQHF
.	TRBJ2-2	TRBV4-1	.	TGCGCCAGCAGCCAGTCCGGGATAGACACCGGGGAGCTGTTTTTT	CASSQSGIDTGELFF